This TCR beta chain stems from a study of T cells expressing NK-cell markers. Across the whole study: Each TCR beta repertoire originated in sorted T cells that were CD3+CD56+NKG2C+, CD3+CD56+NKG2C- or CD3+CD56-NKG2C+.

CDR1 and CDR2 from the germline V gene are MGHDK and SYGVNS. The CDR3 consists of 13 residues. Turning to this clonotype: The antigen remains undetermined.

The study's findings and limits: It was still unclear whether expanded NKG2C+ T cell clones were HCMV specific.

TCRdb reprocessed the 5' RACE reads and reports one entry per CDR3 protein, with no DNA. Here the sample table reports over 200,000 distinct CDR3 sequences. The rearrangement links TRBV25-1 to TRBJ2-7. The sequence was collected from a man between 18 and 29 years old in good health. The sequenced sample was blood T cells: a sorted CD56 or NKG2C T cell subset, CD4+ or CD8+ T cells, or bulk PBMC T cells (not recorded which). CDR3: CASSGSSSYEQYF.